This record concerns one T cell receptor beta chain sequence. The sample belongs to a study of blood T cell repertoires in COVID-19. In the study overall: Samples representing acute and convalescent COVID-19 were sourced from the United States, Italy and Spain.

Data came from immunoSEQ multiplex PCR; TCRdb stores just in-frame clones and leaves some out. The sample holds 200,000 or so clones, around four fifths seen once. V was trimmed by 2 bases and J by 4 bases, leaving 11 bases between them. The germline CDR1 and CDR2 sequences are LGHDT and YNNKEL (reference sequence). This CDR3 has 14 residues. The rearrangement links TRBV3-1 (or the pseudogene TRBV3-2) to TRBJ2-5, with D perhaps matching TRBD2 (6 bases). This receptor was obtained from a man in his sixties with COVID-19, enrolled during active disease. Specimen: peripheral blood. CDR3 loop: CASSQHRRGETQYF. For the CDR3, the DNA is TGTGCCAGCAGCCAACATCGGAGGGGAGAGACCCAGTACTTC.